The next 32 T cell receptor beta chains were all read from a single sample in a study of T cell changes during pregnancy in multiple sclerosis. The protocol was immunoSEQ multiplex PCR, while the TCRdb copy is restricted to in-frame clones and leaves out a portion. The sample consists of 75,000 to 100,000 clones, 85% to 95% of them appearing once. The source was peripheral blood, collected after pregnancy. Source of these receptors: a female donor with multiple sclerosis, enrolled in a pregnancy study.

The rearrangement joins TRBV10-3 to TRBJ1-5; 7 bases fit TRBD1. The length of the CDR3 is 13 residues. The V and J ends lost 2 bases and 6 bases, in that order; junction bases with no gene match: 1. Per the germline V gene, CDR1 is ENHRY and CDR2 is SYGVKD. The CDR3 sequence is CAISEGTVQPQHF. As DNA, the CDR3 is TGTGCCATCAGTGAGGGGACAGTTCAGCCCCAGCATTTT.

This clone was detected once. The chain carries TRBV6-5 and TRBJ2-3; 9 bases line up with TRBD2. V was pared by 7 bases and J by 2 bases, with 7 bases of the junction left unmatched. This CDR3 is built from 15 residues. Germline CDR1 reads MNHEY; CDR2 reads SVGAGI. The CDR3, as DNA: TGTGCCAGCAAACGTATAGCGGGAGTCACAGATACGCAGTATTTT. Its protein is CASKRIAGVTDTQYF.

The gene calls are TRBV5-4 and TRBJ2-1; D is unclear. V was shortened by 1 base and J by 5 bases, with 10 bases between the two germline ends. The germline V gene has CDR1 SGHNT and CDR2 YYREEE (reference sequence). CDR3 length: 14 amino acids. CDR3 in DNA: TGTGCCAGCAGCTTGTGGGCTATTGACAATGAGCAGTTCTTC. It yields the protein CASSLWAIDNEQFF.

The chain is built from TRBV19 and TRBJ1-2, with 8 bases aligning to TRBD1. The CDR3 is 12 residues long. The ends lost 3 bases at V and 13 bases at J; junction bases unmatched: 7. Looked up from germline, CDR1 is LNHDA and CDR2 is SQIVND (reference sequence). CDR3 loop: CASSIPGQESTF. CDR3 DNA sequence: TGTGCCAGTAGTATTCCGGGACAGGAGTCCACCTTC.

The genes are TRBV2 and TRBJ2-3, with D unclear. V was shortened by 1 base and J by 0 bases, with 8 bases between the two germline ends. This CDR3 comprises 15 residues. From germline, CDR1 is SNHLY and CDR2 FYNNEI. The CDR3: CASSEVSPSTDTQYF. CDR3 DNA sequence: TGTGCCAGCAGTGAAGTCAGTCCGAGCACAGATACGCAGTATTTT.

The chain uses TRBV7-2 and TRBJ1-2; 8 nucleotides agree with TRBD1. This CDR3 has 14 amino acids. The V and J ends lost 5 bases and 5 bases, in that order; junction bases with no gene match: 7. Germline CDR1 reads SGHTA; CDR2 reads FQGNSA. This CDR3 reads CASSPRQGRYGYTF. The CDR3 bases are TGTGCCAGCAGCCCTCGACAGGGGAGGTATGGCTACACCTTC.

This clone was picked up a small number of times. The CDR3 protein is CASSYGQTEAFF. The CDR3 bases are TGTGCCAGCAGTTACGGACAAACTGAAGCTTTCTTT. The chain couples TRBV6-5 to TRBJ1-1, with D perhaps TRBD1 (5 bases). Looked up from germline, CDR1 is MNHEY and CDR2 is SVGAGI. The CDR3 has 12 amino acids. The V and J ends lost 2 bases and 5 bases respectively, with 6 bases between them.

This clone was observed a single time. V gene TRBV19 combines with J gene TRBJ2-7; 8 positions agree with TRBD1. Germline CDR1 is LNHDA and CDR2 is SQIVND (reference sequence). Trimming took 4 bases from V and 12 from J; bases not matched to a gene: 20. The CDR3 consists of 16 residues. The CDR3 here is CASSTGQGLSPYNRYF. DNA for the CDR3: TGTGCCAGTAGTACCGGACAGGGATTATCCCCATATAATCGGTACTTC.

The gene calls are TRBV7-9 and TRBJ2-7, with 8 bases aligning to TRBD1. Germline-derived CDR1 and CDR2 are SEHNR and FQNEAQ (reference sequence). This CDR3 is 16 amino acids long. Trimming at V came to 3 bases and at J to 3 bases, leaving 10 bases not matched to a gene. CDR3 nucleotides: TGTGCCAGCAGCTTGCCCCCACCGGGACAGGACTACGAGCAGTACTTC. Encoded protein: CASSLPPPGQDYEQYF.

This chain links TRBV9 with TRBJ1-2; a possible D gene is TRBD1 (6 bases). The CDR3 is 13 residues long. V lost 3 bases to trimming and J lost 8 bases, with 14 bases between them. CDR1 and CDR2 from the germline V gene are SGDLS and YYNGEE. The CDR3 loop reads CASSGEQGSGYTF. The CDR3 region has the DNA TGTGCCAGCAGCGGGGAACAGGGTTCCGGCTACACCTTC.

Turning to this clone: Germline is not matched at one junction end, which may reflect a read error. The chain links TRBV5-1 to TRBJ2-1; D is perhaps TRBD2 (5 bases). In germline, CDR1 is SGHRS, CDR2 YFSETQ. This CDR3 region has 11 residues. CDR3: CASSLGSEQFF. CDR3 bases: TGCGCCAGCAGTTTGGGGAGTGAGCAGTTCTTC.

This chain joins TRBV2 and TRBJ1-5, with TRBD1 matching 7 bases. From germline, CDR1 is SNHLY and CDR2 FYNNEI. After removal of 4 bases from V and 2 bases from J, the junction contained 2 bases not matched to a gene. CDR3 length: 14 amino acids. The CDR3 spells CASSGDSRNQPQHF. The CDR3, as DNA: TGTGCCAGCAGTGGGGACAGTCGCAATCAGCCCCAGCATTTT.

Here the CDR3 reads CASSLASVSTINEQFF. In DNA, the CDR3 is TGCGCCAGCAGCTTGGCTAGTGTCTCCACGATCAATGAGCAGTTCTTC. The rearrangement joins TRBV5-1 to TRBJ2-1; D gene unclear. The length of the CDR3 is 16 residues. Germline-derived CDR1 and CDR2 are SGHRS and YFSETQ. V lost 0 bases and J lost 6, with 16 bases in between.

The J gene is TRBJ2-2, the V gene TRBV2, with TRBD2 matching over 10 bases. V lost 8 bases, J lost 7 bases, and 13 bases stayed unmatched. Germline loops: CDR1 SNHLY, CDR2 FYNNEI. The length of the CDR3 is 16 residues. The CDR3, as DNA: TGTGCCAGCGGACCTAGCGGGAGTTCGGAGGGCGGGGAGCTGTTTTTT. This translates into CASGPSGSSEGGELFF.

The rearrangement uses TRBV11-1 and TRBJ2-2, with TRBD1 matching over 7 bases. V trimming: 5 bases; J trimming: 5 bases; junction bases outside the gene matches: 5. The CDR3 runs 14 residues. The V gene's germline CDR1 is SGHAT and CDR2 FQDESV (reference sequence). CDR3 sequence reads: CASSPSTGTGELFF. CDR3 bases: TGTGCCAGCAGCCCATCGACAGGGACCGGGGAGCTGTTTTTT.

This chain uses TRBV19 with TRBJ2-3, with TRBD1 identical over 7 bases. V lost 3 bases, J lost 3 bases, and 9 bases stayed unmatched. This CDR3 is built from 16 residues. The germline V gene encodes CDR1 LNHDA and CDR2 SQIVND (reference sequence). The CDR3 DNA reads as TGTGCCAGTAGTATGGTGGCAGGGGGAAGGACAGATACGCAGTATTTT. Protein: CASSMVAGGRTDTQYF.

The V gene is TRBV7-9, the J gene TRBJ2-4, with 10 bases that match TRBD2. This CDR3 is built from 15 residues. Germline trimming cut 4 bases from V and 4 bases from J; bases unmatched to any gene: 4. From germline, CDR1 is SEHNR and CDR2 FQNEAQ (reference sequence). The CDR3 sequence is CASSSRAGGKNIQYF. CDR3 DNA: TGTGCCAGCAGCTCGAGAGCGGGGGGGAAAAACATTCAGTACTTC.

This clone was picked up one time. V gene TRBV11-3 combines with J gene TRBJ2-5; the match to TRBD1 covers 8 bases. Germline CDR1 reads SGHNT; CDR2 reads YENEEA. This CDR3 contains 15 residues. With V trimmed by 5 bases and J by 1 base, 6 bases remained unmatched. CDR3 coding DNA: TGTGCCAGCAGCAAGGGACAGGCGGGCCAAGAGACCCAGTACTTC. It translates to CASSKGQAGQETQYF.

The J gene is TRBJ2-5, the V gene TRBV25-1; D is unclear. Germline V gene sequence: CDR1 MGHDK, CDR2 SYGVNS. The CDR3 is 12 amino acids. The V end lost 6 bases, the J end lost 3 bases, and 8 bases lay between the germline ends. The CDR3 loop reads CASRRQEETQYF. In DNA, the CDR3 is TGTGCCAGCAGGAGACAAGAAGAGACCCAGTACTTC.

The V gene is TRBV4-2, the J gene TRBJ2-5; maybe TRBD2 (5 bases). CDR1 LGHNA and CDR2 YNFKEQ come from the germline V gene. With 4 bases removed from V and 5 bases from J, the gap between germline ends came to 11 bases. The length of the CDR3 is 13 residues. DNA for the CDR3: TGTGCCAGCAGCCTGGACTCAGCCGAGACCCAGTACTTC. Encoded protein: CASSLDSAETQYF.

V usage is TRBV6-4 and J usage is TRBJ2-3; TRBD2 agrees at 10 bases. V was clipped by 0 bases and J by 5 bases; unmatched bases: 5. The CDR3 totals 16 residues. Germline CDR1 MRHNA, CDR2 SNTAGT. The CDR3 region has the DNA TGTGCCAGCAGTGACTCCAGCGGGGGGGCGGTAGATACGCAGTATTTT. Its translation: CASSDSSGGAVDTQYF.

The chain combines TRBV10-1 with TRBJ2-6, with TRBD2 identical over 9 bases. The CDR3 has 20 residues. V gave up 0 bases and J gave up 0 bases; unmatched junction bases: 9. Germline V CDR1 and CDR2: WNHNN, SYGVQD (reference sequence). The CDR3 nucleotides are TGCGCCAGCAGTGAGTCGAGTGGTGCGGGAGGGTTCTCTGGGGCCAACGTCCTGACTTTC. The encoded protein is CASSESSGAGGFSGANVLTF.

CDR3 in amino acids: CASSPGQGAAGANVLTF. CDR3 nucleotides: TGCGCCAGCAGCCCGGGACAGGGGGCGGCTGGGGCCAACGTCCTGACTTTC. The chain employs TRBV10-1 and TRBJ2-6; 12 nucleotides line up with TRBD1. V lost 6 bases and J lost 2; bases outside the gene matches: 5. This CDR3 comprises 17 residues. Germline V gene lookup returns CDR1 WNHNN and CDR2 SYGVQD (reference sequence).

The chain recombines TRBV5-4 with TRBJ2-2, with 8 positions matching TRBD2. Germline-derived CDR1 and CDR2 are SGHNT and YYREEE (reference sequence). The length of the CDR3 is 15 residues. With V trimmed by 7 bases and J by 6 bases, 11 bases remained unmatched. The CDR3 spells CASRPGGPVPGELFF. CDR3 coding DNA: TGTGCCAGCCGACCGGGAGGGCCGGTGCCCGGGGAGCTGTTTTTT.

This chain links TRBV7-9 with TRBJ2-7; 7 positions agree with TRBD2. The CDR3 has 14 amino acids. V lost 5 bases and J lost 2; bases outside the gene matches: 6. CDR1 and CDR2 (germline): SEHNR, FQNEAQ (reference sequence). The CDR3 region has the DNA TGTGCCAGCAGCCGGGACTACTCCGCCTACGAGCAGTACTTC. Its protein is CASSRDYSAYEQYF.

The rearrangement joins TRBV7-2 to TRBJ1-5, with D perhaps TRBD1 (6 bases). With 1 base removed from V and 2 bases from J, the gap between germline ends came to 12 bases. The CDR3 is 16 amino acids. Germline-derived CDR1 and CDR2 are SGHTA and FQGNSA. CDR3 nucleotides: TGTGCCAGCAGCTTAGAAGGGGGTGGTGGCAATCAGCCCCAGCATTTT. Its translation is CASSLEGGGGNQPQHF.

CDR3 bases: TGTGCCAGCAGTGAATTTACAAGCAATCAGCCCCAGCATTTT. It specifies CASSEFTSNQPQHF. The V call is TRBV6-1, the J call TRBJ1-5; no clear D gene. CDR1 is MNHNS and CDR2 is SASEGT in the germline V gene. The CDR3 extends over 14 amino acids. The V end was cut by 2 bases, the J end by 1 base, with 6 bases between.

The CDR3 loop is CASSLEGADTQYF. In DNA form, the CDR3 reads TGTGCCAGCAGCTTGGAAGGGGCAGATACGCAGTATTTT. The chain is built from TRBV5-4 and TRBJ2-3; D may be TRBD1 (5 bases). Trimming removed 0 bases from V and 4 bases from J, with 6 bases in between. This CDR3 is built from 13 residues. CDR1 is SGHNT, CDR2 YYREEE, per germline (reference sequence).

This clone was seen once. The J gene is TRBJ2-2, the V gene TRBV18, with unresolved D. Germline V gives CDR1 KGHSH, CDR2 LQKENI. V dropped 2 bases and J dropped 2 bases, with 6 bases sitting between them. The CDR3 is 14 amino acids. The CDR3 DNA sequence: TGTGCCAGCTCACCAGCACAAAACACCGGGGAGCTGTTTTTT. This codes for CASSPAQNTGELFF.

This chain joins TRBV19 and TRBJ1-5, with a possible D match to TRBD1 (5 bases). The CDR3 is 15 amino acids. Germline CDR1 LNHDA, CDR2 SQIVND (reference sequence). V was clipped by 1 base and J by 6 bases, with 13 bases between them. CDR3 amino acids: CASSIVRVRGQPQHF. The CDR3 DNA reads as TGTGCCAGTAGTATAGTTCGGGTTAGGGGTCAGCCCCAGCATTTT.

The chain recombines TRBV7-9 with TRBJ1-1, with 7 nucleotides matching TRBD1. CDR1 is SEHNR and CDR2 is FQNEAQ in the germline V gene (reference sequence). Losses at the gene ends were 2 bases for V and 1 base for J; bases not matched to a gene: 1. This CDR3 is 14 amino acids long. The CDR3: CASSLQGENTEAFF. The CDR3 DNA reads TGTGCCAGCAGCTTACAGGGGGAGAACACTGAAGCTTTCTTT.

In DNA form, the CDR3 reads TGTGCCAGCAACGAACAGGGATACACAGATACGCAGTATTTT. As protein: CASNEQGYTDTQYF. The chain carries TRBV27 and TRBJ2-3; the D gene is possibly TRBD1 (6 bases). V lost 7 bases and J 2 bases, leaving 13 bases between the germline ends. CDR1 is MNHEY and CDR2 is SMNVEV in the germline V gene (reference sequence). CDR3 length: 14 amino acids.